Listed below are T cell receptor beta chains from one sample, sequenced in a study of T cell responses to AZD1222 COVID-19 vaccine. Clones were sequenced by immunoSEQ multiplex PCR, and TCRdb holds only the in-frame ones, with some missing. The table records 30,000 to 35,000 clones, around 78% of them present only once. The sample consisted of peripheral blood, taken 28 days after the second AZD1222 dose. These receptors originate from an adult who received the AZD1222 COVID-19 vaccine. Both conserved end residues are part of each CDR3. The D gene is left open where the match is weak. Clone sizes are given selectively: once, few, many, or a class where the clone is expanded.

d_gene	v_gene	abundance	j_gene	CDR3aa	CDR3nt
NA	TRBV18	NA	TRBJ1-4	CASSQAGGQVEKLFF	TGTGCCAGCTCACAGGCCGGGGGCCAAGTGGAAAAACTGTTTTTT
TRBD1	TRBV27	NA	TRBJ2-7	CASSPYTPTGNEQYF	TGTGCCAGCAGTCCCTATACCCCGACAGGGAACGAGCAGTACTTC
NA	TRBV19	NA	TRBJ1-3	CASSIGMGLPSSGNTIYF	TGTGCCAGTAGTATCGGTATGGGACTACCGTCCTCTGGAAACACCATATATTTT
NA	TRBV5-1	NA	TRBJ1-3	CASSLGDGYSGNTIYF	TGCGCCAGCAGCTTGGGGGACGGATACTCTGGAAACACCATATATTTT
NA	TRBV5-6	NA	TRBJ1-5	CASSFGDQPQHF	TGTGCCAGCAGCTTTGGGGATCAGCCCCAGCATTTT
TRBD1	TRBV7-8	NA	TRBJ1-6	CASSVRDRGNSPLHF	TGTGCCAGCAGCGTCCGGGACAGGGGTAATTCACCCCTCCACTTT
TRBD1	TRBV10-3	NA	TRBJ1-2	CAISDPDRGEGYTF	TGTGCCATCAGTGACCCGGACAGGGGGGAAGGCTACACCTTC
TRBD1	TRBV7-9	few	TRBJ1-2	CASSRYPGQDNYGYTF	TGTGCCAGCAGTCGTTACCCGGGACAGGACAACTATGGCTACACCTTC
TRBD2	TRBV3-1/TRBV3-2	NA	TRBJ2-1	CASSSGTSGNEQFF	TGTGCCAGCAGCTCCGGGACTAGCGGGAATGAGCAGTTCTTC
NA	TRBV27	NA	TRBJ2-5	CASSLEAGIRETQYF	TGTGCCAGCAGTTTGGAGGCAGGGATCCGCGAGACCCAGTACTTC
TRBD2	TRBV12-5	NA	TRBJ2-5	CASGLFSGNTETQYF	TGTGCTAGTGGTTTGTTTAGCGGGAATACAGAGACCCAGTACTTC
TRBD1	TRBV5-1	NA	TRBJ1-4	CASRSGQLNEKLFF	TGCGCCAGCAGGTCGGGACAGCTCAATGAAAAACTGTTTTTT
NA	TRBV5-1	NA	TRBJ2-2	CASSSSDSGELFF	TGCGCCAGCAGCTCCAGCGATTCCGGGGAGCTGTTTTTT
NA	TRBV18	NA	TRBJ1-1	CASSLERTEAFF	TGTGCCAGCTCACTGGAGAGGACTGAAGCTTTCTTT
TRBD2	TRBV7-2	few	TRBJ2-7	CASTLAGGPYEQYF	TGTGCCAGCACACTAGCGGGGGGGCCTTACGAGCAGTACTTC
TRBD1	TRBV7-9	NA	TRBJ1-1	CASSSRQGAQRGTEAFF	TGTGCCAGCAGCTCGAGACAGGGGGCCCAGAGAGGCACTGAAGCTTTCTTT
NA	TRBV11-2	NA	TRBJ2-5	CASSLDGQGWQTQYF	TGTGCCAGCAGCTTAGATGGGCAGGGCTGGCAGACCCAGTACTTC